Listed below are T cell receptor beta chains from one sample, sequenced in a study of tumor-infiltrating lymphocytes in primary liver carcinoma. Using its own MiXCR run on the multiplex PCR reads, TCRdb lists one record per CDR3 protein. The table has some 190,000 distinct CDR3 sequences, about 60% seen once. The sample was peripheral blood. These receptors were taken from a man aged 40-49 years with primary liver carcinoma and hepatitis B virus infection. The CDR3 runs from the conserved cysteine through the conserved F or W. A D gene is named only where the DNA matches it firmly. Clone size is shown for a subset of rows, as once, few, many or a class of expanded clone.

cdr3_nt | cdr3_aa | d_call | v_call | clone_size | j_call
TGCGCCAGCAACCAAGATTCGGGCAGGGGGCTGACCTACGAGCAGTACTTC | CASNQDSGRGLTYEQYF | TRBD1 | TRBV4-1 | . | TRBJ2-7
TGCAGCGTTGAAGACAGGCGCTACGAGCACTACTTC | CSVEDRRYEHYF | . | TRBV29-1 | . | TRBJ2-7
TGTGCCAGCAGCTTAGTTGAACGGGCTAGCTCCTACGAGCAGTACTTC | CASSLVERASSYEQYF | . | TRBV7-8 | few | TRBJ2-7
TGCGCCAGCAGCTTGGGGGACAGCTTATCCTACAATGAGCAGTTCTTC | CASSLGDSLSYNEQFF | TRBD1 | TRBV5-1 | . | TRBJ2-1
TGTGCCAGTAGTATGATCGAGGGTGCGCATCAGCCCCAGCATTTT | CASSMIEGAHQPQHF | . | TRBV19 | . | TRBJ1-5
TGCAGCGTTGAAGATGGGTTAGCGGGAGGCTACGAGCAGTACTTC | CSVEDGLAGGYEQYF | TRBD2 | TRBV29-1 | many | TRBJ2-7
TGTGCCAGCAGTCTAGGTGGAGTGCGGACCCAAGAGACCCAGTACTTC | CASSLGGVRTQETQYF | . | TRBV12-3/TRBV12-4 | few | TRBJ2-5
TGTGCCAGCAGCCCCCGGCAGGGTCTTAGCACAGATACACAGTATTTT | CASSPRQGLSTDTQYF | . | TRBV11-2 | . | TRBJ2-3
TGTGCCAGCAGCTTACGGGGCTTGGCGAACACCGGGGAGCTGTTTTTT | CASSLRGLANTGELFF | . | TRBV7-2 | . | TRBJ2-2
TGTGCCAGCAGCTTAGATGGGGTGACTAGCTCGACCCATTACTTC | CASSLDGVTSSTHYF | TRBD2 | TRBV11-2 | . | TRBJ2-5
TGTGCCATCAGCGACCTTAAGGATAGCCCCTACGAGCAGTACTTC | CAISDLKDSPYEQYF | . | TRBV10-3 | . | TRBJ2-7
TGCGCCAGCAGCATGGGACAGGAGGCCTACGAGCAGTACTTC | CASSMGQEAYEQYF | TRBD1 | TRBV5-1 | . | TRBJ2-7
TGCGCCAGCAGCCAGAGAGTGGGAGAGGGTACGCAGTATTTT | CASSQRVGEGTQYF | . | TRBV5-1 | . | TRBJ2-3
TGTGGCAGCAGCTTAAATACAGGGGAAAATGAGCAGTTCTTC | CGSSLNTGENEQFF | TRBD1 | TRBV7-9 | . | TRBJ2-1
TGTGCCAGCAGTCAAGAGAGGTCCTCAGATAGGCAGTATTTT | CASSQERSSDRQYF | . | TRBV4-2 | . | TRBJ2-3
TGTGCCAGCAGCTTTACGACTAGCAGCTACAATGAGCAGTTCTTC | CASSFTTSSYNEQFF | TRBD2 | TRBV11-2 | many | TRBJ2-1
TGTGCCAGCAGGAGGGACAGCCTAGCCAAAAACATTCAGTACTTC | CASRRDSLAKNIQYF | TRBD1 | TRBV6-5 | many | TRBJ2-4
TGTGTCAGCAGCCCACGCCGGAGTGGCAGGGGATACGAGCAGTACTTC | CVSSPRRSGRGYEQYF | . | TRBV13 | . | TRBJ2-7
TGCAGCGTTGAAAGGGGGAATGAGCAGTTCTTC | CSVERGNEQFF | . | TRBV29-1 | many | TRBJ2-1
TGCGCCAGCAGCCAAGGGGGGGGACAGGGAACAGATACGCGGTATTTT | CASSQGGGQGTDTRYF | TRBD1 | TRBV4-1 | once | TRBJ2-3
TGTGCCAGCAGTTTACCCGGAGACACCGGGGAGCTGTTTTTT | CASSLPGDTGELFF | . | TRBV28 | . | TRBJ2-2
TGTGCCAGCAGTTATATGGATCTCTCCTACGAGCAGTACTTC | CASSYMDLSYEQYF | . | TRBV6-6 | . | TRBJ2-7
TGTGCCAGCAGCTCCAAAAGCGGACAGGGCATCGAGCAGTACTTC | CASSSKSGQGIEQYF | TRBD1 | TRBV7-9 | . | TRBJ2-7
TGCGCCAGCAGCTCCCTAGGGTCAGAGAATGAGCAGTTCTTC | CASSSLGSENEQFF | . | TRBV4-1 | many | TRBJ2-1
TGCGCCAGCAGTTCCCCCGGGACTAGCACAGATACGCAGTATTTT | CASSSPGTSTDTQYF | . | TRBV5-1 | . | TRBJ2-3
TGCGCCAGCAGCCAAGTGGGCGCATACATGAACACTGAAGCTTTCTTT | CASSQVGAYMNTEAFF | . | TRBV4-1 | once | TRBJ1-1
TGTGCCAGCAGCCAAGAGGAGGGTTCAGATACGCAGTATTTT | CASSQEEGSDTQYF | . | TRBV4-2 | . | TRBJ2-3
TGTGCCAGCAGTTCCTCATCCTACGAGCAGTACTTC | CASSSSSYEQYF | . | TRBV12-3/TRBV12-4 | . | TRBJ2-7
TGCGCCAGCAGTCCCCTCTACTACAATGAGCAGTTCTTC | CASSPLYYNEQFF | . | TRBV28 | . | TRBJ2-1
TGTGCCAGCAGCTTGGGAGGGAGGGGAGAGACCCAGTACTTC | CASSLGGRGETQYF | TRBD2 | TRBV5-4 | . | TRBJ2-5
TGTGCCATCCCACGGGACATGAACACCGGGGAGCTGTTTTTT | CAIPRDMNTGELFF | . | TRBV10-3 | few | TRBJ2-2
TGTGCCAGCAGCACCCAGTTAAGAGATACGCAGTATTTT | CASSTQLRDTQYF | . | TRBV7-9 | . | TRBJ2-3
TGTGCCGTAGGCGTTGGCGGGAGGTTCTACGAGCAGTACTTC | CAVGVGGRFYEQYF | TRBD2 | TRBV5-4 | few | TRBJ2-7
TGTGCCAGCAGACTCGGACAGCGAAGAAATAATTCACCCCTCCACTTT | CASRLGQRRNNSPLHF | . | TRBV6-5 | many | TRBJ1-6